A selection of T cell receptor beta chains follows, all from one sample in a study of cytotoxic CD8 clonotypes in ibrutinib-treated CLL. Sequenced by immunoSEQ multiplex PCR; TCRdb stores in-frame clones only, minus some. The sample includes 6,000 to 8,500 clones, 65% to 80% of them seen just once. The sequencing used PBMCs, collected before ibrutinib treatment. Every receptor here comes from a human donor with chronic lymphocytic leukemia. The CDR3 runs from the conserved cysteine through the conserved F or W. D genes are given only for firm matches. The size of a clone is reported for some rows only, either as once, few or many, or as a class for expanded clones.

>.|.|TRBJ2-6|TRBV7-3
CASSPTASSGANVLTF
TGTGCCAGCAGCCCGACAGCATCCTCTGGGGCCAACGTCCTGACTTTC
>.|once|TRBJ2-3|TRBV6-4
CASSPGGGGTDTQYF
TGTGCCAGCAGTCCCGGGGGCGGAGGCACAGATACGCAGTATTTT
>.|.|TRBJ1-6|TRBV7-2
CASSFTGGSYNSPLHF
TGTGCCAGCAGCTTCACGGGTGGGTCCTATAATTCACCCCTCCACTTT
>.|.|TRBJ1-5|TRBV5-8
CASSLDLGSLRGNQPQHF
TGTGCCAGCAGCTTGGATCTTGGAAGTCTAAGGGGCAATCAGCCCCAGCATTTT
>.|.|TRBJ2-5|TRBV7-8
CATQGQAETQYF
TGTGCCACCCAGGGCCAGGCAGAGACCCAGTACTTC
>TRBD1|.|TRBJ2-7|TRBV6-1
CASSEVWDRGDEQYF
TGTGCCAGCAGTGAAGTCTGGGACAGGGGGGACGAGCAGTACTTC
>.|.|TRBJ1-5|TRBV19
CASSGGANQPQHF
TGTGCCAGTAGCGGAGGGGCGAATCAGCCCCAGCATTTT
>.|.|TRBJ1-2|TRBV6-6
CASNRGNLYGYTF
TGTGCCAGCAATCGGGGAAACCTTTATGGCTACACCTTC
>.|.|TRBJ1-1|TRBV6-1
CASSESGRAEAFF
TGTGCCAGCAGTGAATCGGGTAGGGCTGAAGCTTTCTTT
>TRBD2|.|TRBJ2-3|TRBV5-5
CASSPTGTSPEYF
TGTGCCAGCAGTCCCACCGGGACTAGCCCTGAGTATTTT
>TRBD1|.|TRBJ1-5|TRBV5-1
CASSLDGQGNQPQHF
TGCGCCAGCAGCCTGGATGGACAGGGCAATCAGCCCCAGCATTTT
>.|once|TRBJ2-3|TRBV7-2
CASSLEKAATDTQYF
TGTGCCAGCAGCTTAGAAAAGGCGGCTACAGATACGCAGTATTTT
>TRBD1|few|TRBJ1-5|TRBV6-4
CASSDPTPSDRADCNQPQHF
TGTGCCAGCAGTGACCCCACCCCCTCGGACAGGGCCGATTGCAATCAGCCCCAGCATTTT
>TRBD1|large|TRBJ2-7|TRBV4-3
CASSHSIGTGGDEQYF
TGCGCCAGCAGCCACTCGATCGGGACAGGGGGCGACGAGCAGTACTTC
>.|.|TRBJ1-2|TRBV6-5
CASSPGAGYTF
TGTGCCAGCAGTCCCGGGGCTGGCTACACCTTC
>TRBD1|.|TRBJ2-3|TRBV7-9
CASSPGQGANTQYF
TGTGCCAGCAGCCCGGGACAGGGGGCAAATACGCAGTATTTT
>.|.|TRBJ1-1|TRBV28
CASRRLLFAGTYNTEAFF
TGTGCCAGCAGGCGGCTATTATTTGCCGGGACGTATAACACTGAAGCTTTCTTT
>.|once|TRBJ2-2|TRBV7-9
CASSLTLTGELFF
TGTGCCAGCAGCTTAACGCTCACCGGGGAGCTGTTTTTT
>.|.|TRBJ1-2|TRBV7-6
CASSLDGGWGRDYGYTF
TGTGCCAGCAGCTTAGACGGTGGGTGGGGGCGAGACTATGGCTACACCTTC
>.|.|TRBJ2-1|TRBV7-2
CASIGVSYNEQFF
TGTGCCAGCATCGGGGTTAGCTACAATGAGCAGTTCTTC